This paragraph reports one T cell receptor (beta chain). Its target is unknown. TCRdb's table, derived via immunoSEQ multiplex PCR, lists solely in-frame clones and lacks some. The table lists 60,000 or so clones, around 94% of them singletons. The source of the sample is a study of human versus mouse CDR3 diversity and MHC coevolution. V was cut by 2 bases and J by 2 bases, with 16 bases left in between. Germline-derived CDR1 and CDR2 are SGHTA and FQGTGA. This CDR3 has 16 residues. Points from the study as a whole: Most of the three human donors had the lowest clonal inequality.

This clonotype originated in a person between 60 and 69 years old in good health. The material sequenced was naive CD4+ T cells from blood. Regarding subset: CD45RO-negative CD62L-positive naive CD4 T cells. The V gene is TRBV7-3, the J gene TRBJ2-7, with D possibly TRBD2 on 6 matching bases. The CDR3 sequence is CASSLEVARGTYEQYF. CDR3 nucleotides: TGTGCCAGCAGCTTAGAAGTAGCTCGGGGGACCTACGAGCAGTACTTC.